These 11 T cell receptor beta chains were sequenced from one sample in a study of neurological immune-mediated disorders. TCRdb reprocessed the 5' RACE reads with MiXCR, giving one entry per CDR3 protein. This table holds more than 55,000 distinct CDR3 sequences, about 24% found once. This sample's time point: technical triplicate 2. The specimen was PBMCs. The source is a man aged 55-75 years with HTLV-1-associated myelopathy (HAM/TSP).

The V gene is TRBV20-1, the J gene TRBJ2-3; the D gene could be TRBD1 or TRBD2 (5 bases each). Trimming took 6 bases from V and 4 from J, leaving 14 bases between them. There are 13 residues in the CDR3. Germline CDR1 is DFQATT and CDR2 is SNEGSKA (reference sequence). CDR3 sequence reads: CSAGTGQADTQYF. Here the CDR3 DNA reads TGCAGTGCCGGTACGGGGCAAGCAGATACGCAGTATTTT.

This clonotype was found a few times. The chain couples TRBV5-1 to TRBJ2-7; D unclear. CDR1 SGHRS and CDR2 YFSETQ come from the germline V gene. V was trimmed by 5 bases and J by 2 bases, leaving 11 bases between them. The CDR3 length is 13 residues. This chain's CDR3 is CASRAVDAYEQYF. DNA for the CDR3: TGCGCCAGCAGGGCCGTCGACGCCTACGAGCAGTACTTC.

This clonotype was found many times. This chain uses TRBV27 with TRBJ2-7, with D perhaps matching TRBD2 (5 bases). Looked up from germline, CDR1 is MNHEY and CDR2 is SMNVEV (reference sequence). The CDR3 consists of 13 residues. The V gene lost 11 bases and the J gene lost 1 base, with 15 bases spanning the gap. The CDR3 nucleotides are TGTGCCGGAAGAGGGATACTATCCTACGAGCAGTACTTC. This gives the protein CAGRGILSYEQYF.

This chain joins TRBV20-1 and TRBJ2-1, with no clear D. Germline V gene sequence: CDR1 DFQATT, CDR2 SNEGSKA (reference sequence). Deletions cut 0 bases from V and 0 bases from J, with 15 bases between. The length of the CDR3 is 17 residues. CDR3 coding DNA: TGCAGTGCTAGAGATACCCTGTGCGGTAGCTCCTACAATGAGCAGTTCTTC. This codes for CSARDTLCGSSYNEQFF.

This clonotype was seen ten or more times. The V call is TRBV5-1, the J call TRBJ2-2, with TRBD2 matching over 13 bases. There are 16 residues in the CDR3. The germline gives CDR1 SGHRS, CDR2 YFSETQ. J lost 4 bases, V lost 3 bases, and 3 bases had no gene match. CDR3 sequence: CASSSGTSGTTGELFF. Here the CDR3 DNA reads TGCGCCAGCAGCTCCGGGACTAGCGGGACCACCGGGGAGCTGTTTTTT.

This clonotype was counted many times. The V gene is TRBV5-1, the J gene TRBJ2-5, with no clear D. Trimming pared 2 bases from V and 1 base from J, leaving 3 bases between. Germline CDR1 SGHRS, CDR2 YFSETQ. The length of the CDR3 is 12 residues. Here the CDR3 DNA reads TGCGCCAGCAGCTTCGGCCAAGAGACCCAGTACTTC. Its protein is CASSFGQETQYF.

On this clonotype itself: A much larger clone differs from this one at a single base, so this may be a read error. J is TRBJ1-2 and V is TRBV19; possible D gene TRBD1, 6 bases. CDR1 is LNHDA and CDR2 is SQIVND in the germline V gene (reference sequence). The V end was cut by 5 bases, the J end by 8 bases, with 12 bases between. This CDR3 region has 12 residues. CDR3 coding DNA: TGTGCCAGTAGTTCTAACACAGGGGGCTACACCTTC. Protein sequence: CASSSNTGGYTF.

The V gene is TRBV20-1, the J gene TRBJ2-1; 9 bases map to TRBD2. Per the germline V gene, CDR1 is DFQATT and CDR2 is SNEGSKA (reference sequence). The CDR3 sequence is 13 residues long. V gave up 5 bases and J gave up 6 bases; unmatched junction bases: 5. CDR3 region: CSALAGEGNEQFF. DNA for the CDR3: TGCAGTGCTTTAGCGGGAGAGGGCAATGAGCAGTTCTTC.

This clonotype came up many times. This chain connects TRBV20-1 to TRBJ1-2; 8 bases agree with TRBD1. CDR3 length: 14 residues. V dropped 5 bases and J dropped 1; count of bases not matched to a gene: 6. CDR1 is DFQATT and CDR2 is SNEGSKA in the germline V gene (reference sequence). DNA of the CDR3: TGCAGTGCTTCGAGACAGGGGATTAACTATGGCTACACCTTC. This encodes CSASRQGINYGYTF.

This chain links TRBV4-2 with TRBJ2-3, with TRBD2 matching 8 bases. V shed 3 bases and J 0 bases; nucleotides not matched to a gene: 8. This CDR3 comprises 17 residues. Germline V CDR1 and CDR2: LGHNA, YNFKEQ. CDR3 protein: CASSHLPGLASTDTQYF. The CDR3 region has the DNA TGTGCCAGCAGCCACCTACCCGGACTAGCTAGCACAGATACGCAGTATTTT.

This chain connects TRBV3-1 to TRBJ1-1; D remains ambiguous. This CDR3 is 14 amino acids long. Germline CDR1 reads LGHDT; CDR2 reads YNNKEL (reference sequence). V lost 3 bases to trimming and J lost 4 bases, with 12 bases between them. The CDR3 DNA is TGTGCCAGCAGCCAGGGCGGGTGGGGCACTGAAGCTTTCTTT. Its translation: CASSQGGWGTEAFF. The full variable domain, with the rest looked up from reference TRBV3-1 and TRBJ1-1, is DTAVSQTPKYLVTQMGNDKSIKCEQNLGHDTMYWYKQDSKKFLKIMFSYNNKELIINETVPNRFSPKSPDKAHLNLHINSLELGDSAVYFCASSQGGWGTEAFFGQGTRLTVV.